This entry lists 8 T cell receptor beta chains sequenced from one sample in a study of blood T cells in healthy people across ages (dated by TCRdb to the mid-2010s). The library came from 5' RACE. Sequenced using an Illumina HiSeq 2500. A second PCR of roughly 7 to 11 cycles was performed with a sample-barcoded 5' primer and a J-beta primer mix. TCRdb handled the public reads itself, with Q25 trimming in fastp and clone calling in MiXCR, and kept productive beta chains. Duplicate CDR3 protein sequences are folded into a single record with the most common DNA and genes. The table for this sample lists about 1.1 million distinct CDR3 sequences; 35% to 40% of them were counted only once. The ten biggest clones cover approximately 14% of the sample. Sequenced material: blood. The origin of the receptors is a man younger than 35 in good health.

This clonotype was observed a handful of times. DNA of the CDR3: TGCGCCAGCAGCTTCCAGTACGAGACCCAATATGGCTACACCTTC. As protein: CASSFQYETQYGYTF. The chain links TRBV5-1 to TRBJ1-2, with D uncertain. The CDR3 runs to 15 residues. V lost 2 bases to trimming and J lost 5 bases, with 16 bases between them. Germline-derived CDR1 and CDR2 are SGHRS and YFSETQ.

This clonotype appeared a few times. The chain uses TRBV5-1 and TRBJ1-1; D is unclear. V was cut by 3 bases and J by 3 bases, with 12 bases left in between. This CDR3 spans 14 amino acids. CDR1 and CDR2 from the germline V gene are SGHRS and YFSETQ. The CDR3: CASSSIGSDTEAFF. In DNA form, the CDR3 reads TGCGCCAGCAGCTCGATAGGATCGGACACTGAAGCTTTCTTT.

The rearrangement links TRBV5-1 to TRBJ1-4; D gene uncertain. CDR3 length equals 17 residues. V lost 2 bases to trimming and J lost 0 bases, with 14 bases between them. Germline V gives CDR1 SGHRS, CDR2 YFSETQ. Written as DNA, the CDR3 is TGCGCCAGCAGCTTCTCCGGTAGACCTTCAACTAATGAAAAACTGTTTTTT. Its translation is CASSFSGRPSTNEKLFF.

The chain is built from TRBV7-2 and TRBJ2-1; perhaps TRBD1 as D (5 bases). This CDR3 region has 14 residues. Germline V gene sequence: CDR1 SGHTA, CDR2 FQGNSA. Trimming cost V 3 bases and J 4 bases, with 10 bases left between them. The CDR3 region has the DNA TGTGCCAGCAGCTTTCCCGACAGTTACAATGAGCAGTTCTTC. Its translation: CASSFPDSYNEQFF.

Written as DNA, the CDR3 is TGTGCCACCAGACAGGGTCCAAACAATGAGCAGTTCTTC. It yields the protein CATRQGPNNEQFF. The chain uses TRBV7-2 and TRBJ2-1; 7 bases agree with TRBD1. Germline trimming cut 10 bases from V and 5 bases from J; bases unmatched to any gene: 8. CDR1 SGHTA and CDR2 FQGNSA come from the germline V gene. The CDR3 totals 13 residues.

This clonotype was counted once. The V call is TRBV9, the J call TRBJ2-1; the D gene is possibly TRBD2 (6 bases). This CDR3 has 16 amino acids. Germline CDR1 is SGDLS and CDR2 is YYNGEE. V was trimmed by 4 bases and J by 6 bases, leaving 20 bases between them. This chain's CDR3 is CASSPPGLGSRNEQFF. The CDR3, as DNA: TGTGCCAGCAGCCCGCCGGGACTGGGTTCCCGCAATGAGCAGTTCTTC.

Concerning this clonotype: The junction departs from the called germline gene at one end, perhaps through a read error. The chain couples TRBV9 to TRBJ2-3; a weak D match, TRBD2 (5 bases). The CDR3 is 13 amino acids. Per germline, CDR1 SGDLS and CDR2 YYNGEE. CDR3 sequence reads: CASSAPPVDTQYF. CDR3 nucleotides: TGTGCCAGTAGCGCCCCCCCTGTGGATACGCAGTATTTT.

The genes are TRBV6-5 and TRBJ1-3; D call uncertain. V was pared by 2 bases and J by 2 bases, with 19 bases between. CDR1 is MNHEY and CDR2 is SVGAGI in the germline V gene. This CDR3 comprises 18 residues. The DNA for the CDR3 is TGTGCCAGCAGTTACGAAGGTGTTAGAGACGGTGCTGGAAACACCATATATTTT. As protein: CASSYEGVRDGAGNTIYF.